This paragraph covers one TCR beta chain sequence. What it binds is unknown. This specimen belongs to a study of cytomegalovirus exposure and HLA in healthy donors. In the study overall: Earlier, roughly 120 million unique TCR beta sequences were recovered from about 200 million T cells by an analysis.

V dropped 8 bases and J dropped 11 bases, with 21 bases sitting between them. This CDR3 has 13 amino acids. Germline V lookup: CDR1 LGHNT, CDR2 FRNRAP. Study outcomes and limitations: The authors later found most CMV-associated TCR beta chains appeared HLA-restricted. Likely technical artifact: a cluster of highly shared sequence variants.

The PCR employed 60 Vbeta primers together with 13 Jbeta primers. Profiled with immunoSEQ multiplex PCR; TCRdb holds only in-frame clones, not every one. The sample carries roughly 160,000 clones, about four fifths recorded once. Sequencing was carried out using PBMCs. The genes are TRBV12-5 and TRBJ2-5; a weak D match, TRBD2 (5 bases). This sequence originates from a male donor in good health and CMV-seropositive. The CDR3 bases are TGTGCTAGTTCTAGACCCTCCTCGTGGGAGCAGTACTTC. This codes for CASSRPSSWEQYF.